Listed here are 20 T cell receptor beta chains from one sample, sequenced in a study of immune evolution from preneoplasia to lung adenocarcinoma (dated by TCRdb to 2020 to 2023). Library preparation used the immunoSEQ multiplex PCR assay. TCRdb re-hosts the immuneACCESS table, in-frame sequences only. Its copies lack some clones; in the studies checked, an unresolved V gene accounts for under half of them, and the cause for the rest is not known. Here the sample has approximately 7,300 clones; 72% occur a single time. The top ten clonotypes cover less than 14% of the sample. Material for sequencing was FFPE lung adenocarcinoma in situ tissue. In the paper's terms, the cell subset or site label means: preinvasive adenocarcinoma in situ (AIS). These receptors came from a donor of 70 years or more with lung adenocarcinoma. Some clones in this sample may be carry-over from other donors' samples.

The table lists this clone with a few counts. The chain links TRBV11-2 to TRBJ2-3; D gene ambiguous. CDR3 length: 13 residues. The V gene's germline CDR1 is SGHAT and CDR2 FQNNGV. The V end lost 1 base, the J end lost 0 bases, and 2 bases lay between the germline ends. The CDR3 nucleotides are TGTGCCAGCAGCTTAGCTAGCACAGATACGCAGTATTTT. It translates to CASSLASTDTQYF.

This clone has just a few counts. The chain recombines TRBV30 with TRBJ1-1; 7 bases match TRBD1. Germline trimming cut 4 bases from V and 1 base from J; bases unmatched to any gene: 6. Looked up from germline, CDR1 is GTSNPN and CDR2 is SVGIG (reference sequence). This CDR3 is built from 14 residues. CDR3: CAWNYRGRNTEAFF. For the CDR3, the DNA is TGTGCCTGGAACTACAGGGGCAGGAACACTGAAGCTTTCTTT.

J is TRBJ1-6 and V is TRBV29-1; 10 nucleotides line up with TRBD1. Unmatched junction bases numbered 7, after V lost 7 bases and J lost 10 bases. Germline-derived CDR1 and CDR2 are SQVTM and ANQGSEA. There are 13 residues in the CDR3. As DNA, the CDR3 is TGCAGCGGCCACCGGGACAGGGGATCACCCCTCCACTTT. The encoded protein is CSGHRDRGSPLHF.

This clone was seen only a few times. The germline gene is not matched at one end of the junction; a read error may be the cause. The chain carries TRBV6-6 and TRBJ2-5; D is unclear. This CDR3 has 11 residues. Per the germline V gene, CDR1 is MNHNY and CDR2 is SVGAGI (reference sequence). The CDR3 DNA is TGTGCCAGTAGTTACCCAGAGACCCAGTACTTC. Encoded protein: CASSYPETQYF.

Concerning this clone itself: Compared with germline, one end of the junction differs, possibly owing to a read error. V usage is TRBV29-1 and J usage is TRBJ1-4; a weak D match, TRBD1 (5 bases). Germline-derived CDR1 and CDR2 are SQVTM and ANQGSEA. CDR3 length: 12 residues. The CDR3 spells CSVEVSGGELFF. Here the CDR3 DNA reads TGCAGCGTGGAAGTTAGCGGGGGGGAACTGTTTTTT.

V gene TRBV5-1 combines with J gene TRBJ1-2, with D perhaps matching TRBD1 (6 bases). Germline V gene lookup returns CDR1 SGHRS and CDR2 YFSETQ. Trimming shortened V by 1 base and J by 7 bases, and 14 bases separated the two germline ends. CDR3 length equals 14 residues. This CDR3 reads CASSLHGGGSGYTF. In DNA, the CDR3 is TGCGCCAGCAGCTTGCACGGGGGCGGCAGTGGCTACACCTTC.

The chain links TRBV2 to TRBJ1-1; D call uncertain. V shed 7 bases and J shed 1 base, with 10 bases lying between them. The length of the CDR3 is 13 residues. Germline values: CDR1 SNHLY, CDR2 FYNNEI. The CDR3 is CASTSSGNTEAFF. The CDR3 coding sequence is TGTGCCAGCACTTCCAGCGGGAACACTGAAGCTTTCTTT.

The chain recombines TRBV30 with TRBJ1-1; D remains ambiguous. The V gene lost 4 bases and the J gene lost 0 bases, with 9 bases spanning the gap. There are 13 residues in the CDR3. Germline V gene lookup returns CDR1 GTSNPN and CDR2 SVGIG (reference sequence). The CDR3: CAWNKHMNTEAFF. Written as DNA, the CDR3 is TGTGCCTGGAACAAGCATATGAACACTGAAGCTTTCTTT.

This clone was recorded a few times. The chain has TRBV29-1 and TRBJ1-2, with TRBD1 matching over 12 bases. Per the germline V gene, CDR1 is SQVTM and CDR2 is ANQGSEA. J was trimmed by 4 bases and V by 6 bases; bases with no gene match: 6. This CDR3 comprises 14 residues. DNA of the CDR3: TGCAGCGTAGCCGGGACAGGGGGCCTCTATGGCTACACCTTC. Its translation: CSVAGTGGLYGYTF.

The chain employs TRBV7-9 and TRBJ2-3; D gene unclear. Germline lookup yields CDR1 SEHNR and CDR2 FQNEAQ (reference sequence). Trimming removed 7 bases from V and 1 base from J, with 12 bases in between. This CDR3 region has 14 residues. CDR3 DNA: TGTGCCAGCACCCCAGGCCGGGGCACAGATACGCAGTATTTT. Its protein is CASTPGRGTDTQYF.

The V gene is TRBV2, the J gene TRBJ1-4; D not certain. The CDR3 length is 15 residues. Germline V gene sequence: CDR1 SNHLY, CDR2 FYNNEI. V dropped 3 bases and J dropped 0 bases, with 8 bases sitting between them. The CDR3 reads CASSERATTNEKLFF. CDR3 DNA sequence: TGTGCCAGCAGTGAGCGGGCTACAACTAATGAAAAACTGTTTTTT.

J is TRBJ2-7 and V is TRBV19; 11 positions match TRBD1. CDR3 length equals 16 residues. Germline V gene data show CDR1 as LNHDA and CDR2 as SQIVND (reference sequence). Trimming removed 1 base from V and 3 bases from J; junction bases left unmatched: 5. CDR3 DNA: TGTGCCAGTAGTATAGGAGCGGGACAGGGGGTCTACGAGCAGTACTTC. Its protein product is CASSIGAGQGVYEQYF. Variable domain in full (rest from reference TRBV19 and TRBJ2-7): DGGITQSPKYLFRKEGQNVTLSCEQNLNHDAMYWYRQDPGQGLRLIYYSQIVNDFQKGDIAEGYSVSREKKESFPLTVTSAQKNPTAFYLCASSIGAGQGVYEQYFGPGTRLTVT.

The CDR3 loop is CASSKGVGHGKPQHF. In nucleotides, the CDR3 is TGTGCCAGCAGCAAAGGGGTAGGCCACGGAAAGCCCCAGCATTTT. This rearrangement joins TRBV21-1 to TRBJ1-5. TRBV21-1 is reported as a pseudogene. The CDR3 sequence is 15 residues long.

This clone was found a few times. CDR3 in DNA: TGTGCCAGCAGCGTCGGGACTAACCTCCAAGAGACCCAGTACTTC. As protein: CASSVGTNLQETQYF. J is TRBJ2-5 and V is TRBV9, with 7 positions matching TRBD2. Germline values: CDR1 SGDLS, CDR2 YYNGEE. The CDR3 is 15 amino acids. J lost 1 base, V lost 2 bases, and 5 bases had no gene match.

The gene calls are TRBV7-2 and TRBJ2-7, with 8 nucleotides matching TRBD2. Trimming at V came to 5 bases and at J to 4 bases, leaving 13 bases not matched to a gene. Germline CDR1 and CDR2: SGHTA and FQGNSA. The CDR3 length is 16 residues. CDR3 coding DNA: TGTGCCAGCAGCCTCCTAGGTAGCGGGACGCCGTACGAGCAGTACTTC. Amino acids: CASSLLGSGTPYEQYF. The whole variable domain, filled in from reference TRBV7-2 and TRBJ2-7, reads GAGVSQSPSNKVTEKGKDVELRCDPISGHTALYWYRQSLGQGLEFLIYFQGNSAPDKSGLPSDRFSAERTGGSVSTLTIQRTQQEDSAVYLCASSLLGSGTPYEQYFGPGTRLTVT.

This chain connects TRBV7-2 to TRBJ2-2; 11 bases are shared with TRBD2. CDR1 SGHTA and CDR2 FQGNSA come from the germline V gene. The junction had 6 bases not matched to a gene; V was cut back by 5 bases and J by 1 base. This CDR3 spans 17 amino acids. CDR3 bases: TGTGCCAGCAGCCTACAAGGGACTAGCGGGAACACCGGGGAGCTGTTTTTT. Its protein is CASSLQGTSGNTGELFF.

The CDR3 bases are TGTGCCAGCAGCTTAGGACCGCCCCAAGAGACCCAGTACTTC. Translation gives CASSLGPPQETQYF. This chain connects TRBV7-9 to TRBJ2-5; no clear D. Per germline, CDR1 SEHNR and CDR2 FQNEAQ (reference sequence). Deletions cut 1 base from V and 1 base from J, with 7 bases between. The CDR3 consists of 14 residues.

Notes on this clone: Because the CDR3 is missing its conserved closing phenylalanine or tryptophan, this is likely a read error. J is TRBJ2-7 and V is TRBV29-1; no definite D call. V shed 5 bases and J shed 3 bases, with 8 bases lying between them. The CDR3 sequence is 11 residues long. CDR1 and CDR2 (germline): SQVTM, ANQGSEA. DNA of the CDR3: TGCAGCGTTCTGGGCAACTACGAGCAGTACCTC. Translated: CSVLGNYEQYL.

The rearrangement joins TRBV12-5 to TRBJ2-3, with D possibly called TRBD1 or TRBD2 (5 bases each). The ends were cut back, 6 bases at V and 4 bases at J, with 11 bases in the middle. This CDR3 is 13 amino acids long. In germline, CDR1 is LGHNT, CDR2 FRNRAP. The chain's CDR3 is CASGLLGADTQYF. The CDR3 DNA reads TGTGCTAGTGGCCTATTGGGGGCAGATACGCAGTATTTT.

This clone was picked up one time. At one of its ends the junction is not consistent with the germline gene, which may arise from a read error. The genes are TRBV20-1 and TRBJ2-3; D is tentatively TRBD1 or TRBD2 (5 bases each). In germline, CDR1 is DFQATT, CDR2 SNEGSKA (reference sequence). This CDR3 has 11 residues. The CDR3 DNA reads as TGCAGTGCCAAGAGGGGAGATATGCAGTATTTT. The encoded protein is CSAKRGDMQYF.